These 29 T cell receptor beta chains were all obtained from the same sample, sequenced in a study of Graves' ophthalmopathy and Graves' hyperthyroidism. Amplified material comprised TCR beta CDR3 regions derived from RNA transcripts. The library came from an HTBI-primed first-round RT-PCR and a second-round multiplex PCR. TCRdb passed the multiplex PCR reads through MiXCR, listing each CDR3 protein once. The sample lists a few hundred thousand distinct CDR3 sequences, around 18% occurring once. The sample comprised peripheral blood. The origin of the receptors is a woman between 18 and 29 years old with Graves' ophthalmopathy.

This clonotype was recorded at least ten times. The chain employs TRBV7-2 and TRBJ1-2; D perhaps matches TRBD1 (6 bases). V was cut by 5 bases and J by 4 bases, with 17 bases left in between. CDR1 and CDR2 (germline): SGHTA, FQGNSA. The CDR3 spans 15 residues. The chain's CDR3 is CASSRGSGEVYGYTF. CDR3 coding DNA: TGTGCCAGCAGCCGTGGGTCAGGGGAGGTCTATGGCTACACCTTC. The complete variable domain, with remaining parts taken from reference TRBV7-2 and TRBJ1-2, reads GAGVSQSPSNKVTEKGKDVELRCDPISGHTALYWYRQSLGQGLEFLIYFQGNSAPDKSGLPSDRFSAERTGGSVSTLTIQRTQQEDSAVYLCASSRGSGEVYGYTFGSGTRLTVV.

This clonotype appeared many times. V is TRBV29-1 and J is TRBJ1-1; the D is unclear. The CDR3 runs 11 residues. Germline CDR1 reads SQVTM; CDR2 reads ANQGSEA. V was trimmed by 1 base and J by 9 bases, leaving 9 bases between them. In DNA, the CDR3 is TGCAGCGTTGAAGGTGTGGGGAAAGCTTTCTTT. It translates to CSVEGVGKAFF.

Many counts were recorded for this clonotype. The gene calls are TRBV6-5 and TRBJ2-4; D may be TRBD1 or TRBD2 (6 bases each). Germline lookup yields CDR1 MNHEY and CDR2 SVGAGI. Trimming pared 0 bases from V and 5 bases from J, leaving 11 bases between. CDR3 size: 15 residues. CDR3 amino acids: CASSYSRGVQNIQYF. The CDR3 bases are TGTGCCAGCAGTTACTCGAGGGGGGTCCAAAACATTCAGTACTTC.

This clonotype occurred a few times. V usage is TRBV18 and J usage is TRBJ2-2; maybe TRBD1 (6 bases). V was clipped by 3 bases and J by 0 bases, with 8 bases between them. Germline V gene data show CDR1 as KGHSH and CDR2 as LQKENI. The CDR3 consists of 15 residues. DNA for the CDR3: TGTGCCAGCTCACCGGGACACCCGAACACCGGGGAGCTGTTTTTT. This encodes CASSPGHPNTGELFF.

V usage is TRBV6-1 and J usage is TRBJ2-5; 9 bases line up with TRBD1. The CDR3 spans 12 residues. The ends lost 7 bases at V and 11 bases at J; junction bases unmatched: 8. The germline V gene has CDR1 MNHNS and CDR2 SASEGT. The CDR3 here is CASITGGGEQYF. Written as DNA, the CDR3 is TGTGCCAGCATAACAGGGGGCGGTGAGCAGTACTTC.

This chain links TRBV19 with TRBJ1-1; D is unresolved. V lost 8 bases and J 3 bases, leaving 16 bases between the germline ends. Germline values: CDR1 LNHDA, CDR2 SQIVND (reference sequence). This CDR3 spans 14 amino acids. CDR3 in DNA: TGTGCCAGTGAAGACGGGTACGCGGACACTGAAGCTTTCTTT. It is translated as CASEDGYADTEAFF.

The CDR3 DNA reads TGTGCCAGCAGCCCGACTAGCGGGAGGGAGGCCCAGTACTTC. Translation gives CASSPTSGREAQYF. The chain uses TRBV6-2 or TRBV6-3 and TRBJ2-5; 14 bases match TRBD2. The V segment lost 6 bases and the J segment 9 bases; nucleotides outside the gene matches: 6. Germline CDR1 MNHEY, CDR2 SVGEGT. The CDR3 runs 14 residues.

This clonotype has a count of ten or more. The V call is TRBV6-1, the J call TRBJ2-2; 10 bases match TRBD1. Germline assignment: CDR1 MNHNS and CDR2 SASEGT. CDR3 length: 14 amino acids. Unmatched junction bases numbered 4, after V lost 6 bases and J lost 6 bases. CDR3 bases: TGTGCCAGCAGGCGACAGGGGGCCGCCGGGGAGCTGTTTTTT. This codes for CASRRQGAAGELFF.

This clonotype was recorded many times. The rearrangement uses TRBV20-1 and TRBJ1-5; D not certain. The CDR3 has 11 residues. Germline CDR1 is DFQATT and CDR2 is SNEGSKA (reference sequence). The V end lost 2 bases, the J end lost 5 bases, and 4 bases lay between the germline ends. The CDR3 reads CSARRDQPQHF. The DNA of the CDR3 is TGCAGTGCTAGACGAGATCAGCCCCAGCATTTT.

This clonotype was found many times. The rearrangement uses TRBV30 and TRBJ1-1, with D possibly matching TRBD1 (5 bases). The CDR3 runs to 13 residues. The germline V gene encodes CDR1 GTSNPN and CDR2 SVGIG (reference sequence). Trimming took 8 bases from V and 4 from J, leaving 17 bases between them. The CDR3 DNA sequence: TGTGCCGGGCGCCATGACAGTTTCACTGAAGCTTTCTTT. Protein sequence: CAGRHDSFTEAFF.

This clonotype was recorded many times. The chain combines TRBV4-3 with TRBJ2-1, with 7 bases matching TRBD2. The CDR3 is 14 residues long. V shed 4 bases and J 9 bases; nucleotides not matched to a gene: 9. The V gene's germline CDR1 is LGHNA and CDR2 YSLEER. The chain's CDR3 is CASSLWTSASEQFF. The CDR3 coding sequence is TGCGCCAGCAGCCTGTGGACTAGTGCAAGTGAGCAGTTCTTC.

In its sample, this clonotype was seen many times. The V call is TRBV2, the J call TRBJ1-1; D is unclear. This CDR3 contains 16 residues. Per germline, CDR1 SNHLY and CDR2 FYNNEI. V gave up 3 bases and J gave up 0 bases, with 14 bases separating them. CDR3 coding DNA: TGTGCCAGCAGTGAGTCGACACCGCTAGTGAACACTGAAGCTTTCTTT. Amino acids: CASSESTPLVNTEAFF.

This chain uses TRBV19 with TRBJ1-2; D not resolved. The CDR3 covers 11 residues. V was shortened by 7 bases and J by 6 bases, with 9 bases between the two germline ends. CDR1 LNHDA and CDR2 SQIVND come from the germline V gene (reference sequence). The chain's CDR3 is CASKTEDGYTF. The CDR3 bases are TGTGCCAGTAAGACGGAGGATGGCTACACCTTC.

Many counts were recorded for this clonotype. J is TRBJ1-2 and V is TRBV7-9; 8 bases match TRBD1. This CDR3 spans 13 amino acids. Germline trimming cut 5 bases from V and 7 bases from J; bases unmatched to any gene: 6. CDR1 SEHNR and CDR2 FQNEAQ come from the germline V gene (reference sequence). CDR3 sequence (DNA): TGTGCCAGCAGCGAAGGACAGGGTGGTGGCTACACCTTC. As protein: CASSEGQGGGYTF. The entire variable domain, with the rest obtained from reference TRBV7-9 and TRBJ1-2, is as follows: DTGVSQNPRHKITKRGQNVTFRCDPISEHNRLYWYRQTLGQGPEFLTYFQNEAQLEKSRLLSDRFSAERPKGSFSTLEIQRTEQGDSAMYLCASSEGQGGGYTFGSGTRLTVV.

The table lists this clonotype with many counts. The chain carries TRBV27 and TRBJ1-5; D remains ambiguous. This CDR3 spans 15 amino acids. Germline V CDR1 and CDR2: MNHEY, SMNVEV (reference sequence). V was trimmed by 2 bases and J by 4 bases, leaving 12 bases between them. CDR3 amino acids: CASSLDSGSNQPQHF. CDR3 in DNA: TGTGCCAGCAGTTTAGACTCAGGCTCTAATCAGCCCCAGCATTTT.

The chain has TRBV28 and TRBJ1-2, with D tentatively TRBD1 (6 bases). Trimming shortened V by 6 bases and J by 5 bases, and 19 bases separated the two germline ends. CDR1 and CDR2 from the germline V gene are MDHEN and SYDVKM. The CDR3 spans 15 residues. CDR3 loop: CASRIGGQTTYGYTF. The CDR3 bases are TGTGCCAGCAGAATTGGGGGACAAACAACGTATGGCTACACCTTC.

This clonotype was observed at least ten times. The J gene is TRBJ2-5, the V gene TRBV10-3; D ambiguous. V was trimmed by 6 bases and J by 1 base, leaving 9 bases between them. Looked up from germline, CDR1 is ENHRY and CDR2 is SYGVKD. This CDR3 has 13 residues. The CDR3 region has the DNA TGTGCCATCAGCCCATCGGCCCAAGAGACCCAGTACTTC. Protein: CAISPSAQETQYF.

This clonotype was detected many times. V is TRBV6-5 and J is TRBJ1-2; D is undetermined. V lost 5 bases to trimming and J lost 3 bases, with 13 bases between them. From germline, CDR1 is MNHEY and CDR2 SVGAGI. This CDR3 comprises 14 residues. CDR3 loop: CASSLAESDYGYTF. CDR3 DNA sequence: TGTGCCAGCAGTCTCGCTGAGAGCGACTATGGCTACACCTTC.

This clonotype was seen just once. The V and J genes are TRBV4-1 and TRBJ2-5; perhaps TRBD2 as D (7 bases). Looked up from germline, CDR1 is MGHRA and CDR2 is YSYEKL. The germline V and J ends were trimmed by 7 bases and 5 bases, with 17 bases remaining between them. This CDR3 spans 14 amino acids. CDR3 sequence (DNA): TGCGCCAGCAACCCGACGGGGGGCTATGAGACCCAGTACTTC. It yields the protein CASNPTGGYETQYF.

In this sample, this clonotype turned up many times. The rearrangement uses TRBV7-9 and TRBJ1-5; weak D call: TRBD1 (6 bases). The V end lost 1 base, the J end lost 7 bases, and 14 bases lay between the germline ends. Germline CDR1 is SEHNR and CDR2 is FQNEAQ (reference sequence). The CDR3 runs to 15 residues. The chain's CDR3 is CASSLGGGGRQPQHF. DNA of the CDR3: TGTGCCAGCAGCTTAGGGGGCGGGGGGCGACAGCCCCAGCATTTT.

This clonotype was counted many times. The chain combines TRBV5-1 with TRBJ2-4; D uncertain. The CDR3 runs 13 residues. Trimming pared 0 bases from V and 9 bases from J, leaving 10 bases between. Germline V gene lookup returns CDR1 SGHRS and CDR2 YFSETQ. The CDR3 sequence: CASSLDGVSIQYF. The DNA of the CDR3 is TGCGCCAGCAGCTTGGATGGGGTGAGCATTCAGTACTTC.

The sample holds many counts of this clonotype. The V call is TRBV28, the J call TRBJ2-5, with 8 bases fitting TRBD1. V lost 6 bases to trimming and J lost 5 bases; unmatched junction nucleotides: 5. Germline CDR1 MDHEN, CDR2 SYDVKM. The CDR3 loop spans 13 amino acids. The CDR3 is CASSHYRGETQYF. The CDR3, as DNA: TGTGCCAGCAGCCACTACAGGGGGGAGACCCAGTACTTC.

In this sample, this clonotype turned up many times. The CDR3 DNA is TGTGCCAGCAGCGGGGGACAGGGGGCGAGGAACGAGCAGTACTTC. This encodes CASSGGQGARNEQYF. The chain joins TRBV2 to TRBJ2-7, with 12 bases identical to TRBD1. This CDR3 has 15 amino acids. Germline-derived CDR1 and CDR2 are SNHLY and FYNNEI. V shed 6 bases and J 5 bases; nucleotides not matched to a gene: 8.

V usage is TRBV20-1 and J usage is TRBJ1-1; D gene unclear. Germline V CDR1 and CDR2: DFQATT, SNEGSKA (reference sequence). The ends were cut back, 5 bases at V and 11 bases at J, with 12 bases in the middle. The CDR3 sequence is 10 residues long. CDR3 protein: CSAEGPTAFF. The CDR3 coding sequence is TGCAGTGCTGAGGGCCCAACGGCTTTCTTT.

This clonotype was seen repeatedly, ten times or more. The V and J genes are TRBV28 and TRBJ1-2; D is unresolved. The CDR3 totals 16 residues. CDR1 is MDHEN and CDR2 is SYDVKM in the germline V gene. Deletions cut 5 bases from V and 2 bases from J, with 18 bases between. CDR3 sequence reads: CASSPQVGGANYGYTF. The CDR3 nucleotides read TGTGCCAGCAGTCCCCAAGTCGGAGGTGCAAACTATGGCTACACCTTC.

This clonotype was counted a few times. This rearrangement joins TRBV30 to TRBJ1-2; perhaps TRBD1 as D (5 bases). CDR3 length equals 11 residues. The germline V and J ends were trimmed by 7 bases and 7 bases, with 13 bases remaining between them. The V gene's germline CDR1 is GTSNPN and CDR2 SVGIG (reference sequence). The DNA for the CDR3 is TGTGCCTCAGAGTCCAGGGCTGGCTACACCTTC. This encodes CASESRAGYTF.

This clonotype was recorded many times. This chain links TRBV11-2 with TRBJ2-7; 7 bases are shared with TRBD2. In germline, CDR1 is SGHAT, CDR2 FQNNGV. This CDR3 comprises 16 residues. V trimming: 5 bases; J trimming: 7 bases; junction bases outside the gene matches: 17. CDR3 region: CASSQRSAGWGIEQYF. The CDR3 nucleotides read TGTGCCAGCAGCCAGAGGTCAGCGGGGTGGGGTATAGAGCAGTACTTC.

The V gene is TRBV6-5, the J gene TRBJ1-5; D unresolved. Germline-derived CDR1 and CDR2 are MNHEY and SVGAGI. V shed 2 bases and J shed 2 bases, with 7 bases lying between them. The CDR3 runs 14 residues. This chain's CDR3 is CASSYLGRNQPQHF. CDR3 nucleotides: TGTGCCAGCAGTTACCTCGGCCGCAATCAGCCCCAGCATTTT.

This clonotype came up many times. With a much larger clone just one base away, this may be a read error. The chain employs TRBV4-3 and TRBJ2-2, with 7 bases matching TRBD2. The germline V gene has CDR1 LGHNA and CDR2 YSLEER. CDR3 size: 17 residues. CDR3 protein: CTSSRARSGIGTGELFF. In DNA form, the CDR3 reads TGCACCAGCAGCCGAGCTCGGAGCGGGATTGGCACCGGGGAGCTGTTTTTT.